The rows below give T cell receptor beta chains drawn from one sample of a study of tumor-infiltrating lymphocytes in primary liver carcinoma. TCRdb reprocessed the multiplex PCR reads with MiXCR, giving one entry per CDR3 protein. The data show 52,000 or so distinct CDR3 sequences, around 77% seen once. Material for sequencing was liver tumor tissue from sampling region 5. These receptors were obtained from a man aged 35 to 55 with primary liver carcinoma and hepatitis B virus infection. The CDR3 runs from the conserved cysteine through the conserved F or W. A D gene is named only where the DNA matches it firmly. Rows give clone size only sometimes, using once, few, many, or a class for an expanded clone.

D gene	V gene	J gene	clone size	CDR3 protein	CDR3 DNA
NA	TRBV15	TRBJ2-2	NA	CVTGRGGTGELFF	TGTGTCACAGGGAGGGGTGGCACCGGGGAGCTGTTTTTT
NA	TRBV5-4	TRBJ2-3	NA	CTSSRGTIGDTQYF	TGTACCAGCAGTAGGGGGACTATCGGAGATACGCAGTATTTT
NA	TRBV5-4	TRBJ2-3	NA	CTSSLGGPNRDTQYF	TGCACCAGCAGCTTGGGGGGCCCGAACAGGGATACGCAGTATTTT
NA	TRBV5-1	TRBJ2-7	NA	CSSSLDGYYEQYF	TGTTCCAGCAGCTTGGATGGGTACTACGAGCAGTACTTC
NA	TRBV5-1	TRBJ2-7	once	CASSPDRAPYVQCF	TGCGCCAGCAGCCCGGATAGGGCCCCCTACGTGCAGTGCTTC
TRBD1	TRBV7-9	TRBJ2-1	NA	CASDYSLGGRPIEQSF	TGTGCCAGCGACTATTCACTAGGGGGCAGACCCATCGAGCAGTCCTTC
NA	TRBV30	TRBJ1-1	few	CAWKEGGNTGACF	TGTGCCTGGAAGGAGGGGGGGAACACTGGAGCTTGCTTT
NA	TRBV11-2	TRBJ2-5	NA	CASSSNMVPTETQYF	TGTGCCAGCAGCTCGAACATGGTTCCTACAGAGACCCAGTACTTC
NA	TRBV7-8	TRBJ2-2	NA	CASSYRVKTGELLF	TGTGCCAGCAGCTACAGGGTCAAGACCGGGGAGCTGTTGTTT
NA	TRBV29-1	TRBJ1-2	NA	CSVGAPTGAQVGNYGYTF	TGCAGCGTTGGGGCACCAACAGGAGCTCAAGTGGGTAACTATGGTTACACCTTC
NA	TRBV6-1	TRBJ1-1	NA	CASISPGRQNIEAIF	TGTGCCAGCATATCACCGGGACGGCAAAACATTGAAGCTATCTTT
NA	TRBV28	TRBJ1-2	NA	CASSTPPGTGNYGYTF	TGTGCCAGCAGTACACCCCCCGGCACAGGGAACTATGGCTACACCTTC
NA	TRBV12-3/TRBV12-4	TRBJ1-2	medium-sized	CASSIGGYGYTF	TGTGCCAGCAGCATAGGGGGCTATGGCTACACCTTC
TRBD1	TRBV29-1	TRBJ2-5	NA	CSVWDREEAQYF	TGCAGCGTCTGGGACAGGGAAGAGGCCCAGTACTTC
NA	TRBV15	TRBJ2-5	NA	CATSSDGVGLQETQYF	TGTGCCACCAGCAGCGATGGTGTAGGACTCCAAGAGACCCAGTACTTC
TRBD2	TRBV5-6	TRBJ2-3	many	CASSPGTIEDTQYF	TGTGCCAGCAGCCCCGGGACTATAGAGGATACGCAGTATTTT
NA	TRBV12-3/TRBV12-4	TRBJ2-5	NA	CATSLVHGVTQYF	TGTGCCACCAGTTTGGTGCATGGGGTGACCCAGTACTTC
NA	TRBV11-3	TRBJ2-3	once	CASSFLFGDTQYF	TGTGCCAGCAGCTTTTTATTTGGGGATACACAGTATTTT
NA	TRBV6-1	TRBJ1-2	NA	CASSEIRDGDYGYSF	TGTGCCAGCAGTGAAATAAGGGATGGGGATTATGGCTACAGCTTC
NA	TRBV12-3/TRBV12-4	TRBJ2-2	NA	CASSLMEFEELFF	TGTGCCAGCAGTTTGATGGAGTTCGAGGAACTGTTTTTT
NA	TRBV29-1	TRBJ2-3	once	CSVEGGADITDTQYF	TGCAGCGTCGAGGGCGGGGCTGACATCACAGATACGCAGTATTTT
NA	TRBV7-8	TRBJ2-1	NA	CVSSISFEQFF	TGTGTCAGCAGTATTAGCTTTGAGCAGTTCTTC
NA	TRBV7-2	TRBJ1-1	NA	CASSVPGLSNTEAFF	TGTGCCAGCAGCGTCCCAGGGCTCTCGAACACTGAAGCTTTCTTT
NA	TRBV11-2	TRBJ2-7	NA	CAISPNMNSYEQYF	TGTGCCATCAGCCCTAACATGAACTCCTACGAGCAGTACTTC
NA	TRBV4-3	TRBJ1-3	once	CASQGQLGNTIYF	TGCGCCAGCCAAGGACAACTGGGAAACACCATATATTTT
TRBD1	TRBV5-8	TRBJ2-1	NA	CASGLWTGNNEQFF	TGTGCCAGCGGCTTGTGGACAGGGAACAATGAGCAGTTCTTC
NA	TRBV20-1	TRBJ1-6	many	CSAGAGHNSPLHF	TGCAGTGCCGGCGCGGGACATAATTCACCCCTCCACTTT
NA	TRBV29-1	TRBJ2-1	NA	CSVEESDYNEQFF	TGCAGCGTCGAGGAAAGTGACTACAATGAGCAGTTCTTC
NA	TRBV2	TRBJ2-1	NA	CASSDGPPQVSEQFF	TGTGCCAGCAGTGATGGTCCCCCCCAAGTCAGTGAGCAGTTCTTC
NA	TRBV29-1	TRBJ1-1	NA	CSVGRGWGMNTEAFF	TGCAGTGTCGGTCGAGGATGGGGTATGAACACTGAAGCTTTCTTT
NA	TRBV29-1	TRBJ2-1	NA	CSVEFGSRRITDERFF	TGCAGCGTTGAATTCGGGAGCAGGAGGATAACCGATGAGCGGTTCTTC
NA	TRBV13	TRBJ1-6	NA	CASSSPGTLGDSPLHF	TGTGCCAGCAGTTCCCCCGGGACGCTAGGGGATTCACCCCTCCACTTT
TRBD2	TRBV6-5	TRBJ2-1	few	CASSKSSGRVGYNEQFF	TGTGCCAGCAGTAAATCTAGTGGGAGGGTGGGGTACAATGAGCAGTTCTTC
NA	TRBV29-1	TRBJ1-2	NA	CSIKFRQSIYSYTF	TGCAGCATCAAGTTTAGACAGTCGATCTATAGCTACACCTTC
NA	TRBV7-9	TRBJ2-7	NA	CTSSLDGGGGVEQYF	TGTACCAGCAGCTTAGACGGCGGTGGTGGGGTCGAGCAGTACTTC
NA	TRBV7-8	TRBJ2-5	NA	CASNLTSGKETQYF	TGTGCCAGCAACTTGACTAGTGGGAAGGAGACCCAGTACTTC
NA	TRBV11-2	TRBJ2-5	NA	CASSPSSIQGIGWETQYF	TGTGCCAGCAGTCCTAGCTCAATCCAGGGTATTGGGTGGGAGACCCAGTACTTC
TRBD1	TRBV13	TRBJ1-6	NA	CASSSSGDRGDSALHF	TGTGCCAGCAGCTCATCCGGGGACAGAGGCGATTCAGCCCTCCATTTT
NA	TRBV24-1	TRBJ2-6	many	CATSDRAGAGANVLTF	TGTGCCACCAGTGATAGGGCCGGGGCCGGGGCCAACGTCCTGACTTTC
NA	TRBV6-5	TRBJ1-5	NA	CASSPTRGGGNPPQHF	TGTGCCAGCAGCCCCACGAGGGGGGGAGGCAATCCGCCCCAGCATTTT